The 26 T cell receptor beta chains below come from one sample, sequenced in a study of T cell responses to AZD1222 COVID-19 vaccine. Measured with immunoSEQ multiplex PCR; TCRdb has only the in-frame clones, and not every one. This table holds some 150,000 clones, roughly 90% found once. The sample here was peripheral blood, taken on day 0 of AZD1222 vaccination. These TCRs come from an adult in good health.

The genes are TRBV9 and TRBJ1-1; D remains ambiguous. From germline, CDR1 is SGDLS and CDR2 YYNGEE. The length of the CDR3 is 15 residues. Trimming pared 3 bases from V and 7 bases from J, leaving 19 bases between. CDR3 amino acids: CASSAHMGKLNEAFF. DNA of the CDR3: TGTGCCAGCAGCGCCCATATGGGGAAGCTCAATGAAGCTTTCTTT.

The chain couples TRBV19 to TRBJ2-1; 11 bases match TRBD2. There are 15 residues in the CDR3. The ends lost 1 base at V and 6 bases at J; junction bases unmatched: 2. Germline V gene data show CDR1 as LNHDA and CDR2 as SQIVND (reference sequence). The CDR3 reads CASSIVTSGGNEQFF. The DNA for the CDR3 is TGTGCCAGTAGTATAGTAACTAGCGGGGGCAATGAGCAGTTCTTC.

This chain connects TRBV19 to TRBJ1-3, with a tentative D call TRBD1 (6 bases). Trimming left V 5 bases short and J 1 base short, with 21 bases between. Germline loops: CDR1 LNHDA, CDR2 SQIVND (reference sequence). The CDR3 runs 18 residues. Written as DNA, the CDR3 is TGTGCCAGTAGTCTAGGGGGGACGCTTACCGCGTCTGGAAACACCATATATTTT. Translating it yields CASSLGGTLTASGNTIYF.

This chain joins TRBV5-6 and TRBJ1-4; D is possibly TRBD1 (6 bases). The CDR3 length is 15 residues. Trimming left V 2 bases short and J 6 bases short, with 14 bases between. The germline gives CDR1 SGHDT, CDR2 YYEEEE. The CDR3 DNA reads TGTGCCAGCAGCTTCCGGGGGCAGGGGTATGAAAAACTGTTTTTT. It codes for CASSFRGQGYEKLFF. Filled out from reference TRBV5-6 and TRBJ1-4, the complete variable domain reads DAGVTQSPTHLIKTRGQQVTLRCSPKSGHDTVSWYQQALGQGPQFIFQYYEEEERQRGNFPDRFSGHQFPNYSSELNVNALLLGDSALYLCASSFRGQGYEKLFFGSGTQLSVL.

The chain employs TRBV5-4 and TRBJ2-5, with TRBD2 as a possible D gene (6 bases). This CDR3 is 14 amino acids long. Germline lookup yields CDR1 SGHNT and CDR2 YYREEE (reference sequence). Trimming took 3 bases from V and 7 from J, leaving 16 bases between them. CDR3 in amino acids: CASSSPEGRGTQYF. DNA of the CDR3: TGTGCCAGCAGCTCCCCGGAGGGACGGGGGACCCAGTACTTC.

With respect to this clone: Other DNA sequences from this sample encode an identical CDR3 as well. The chain's CDR3 is CASSSRTGGDYEQYF. CDR3 in DNA: TGTGCCAGTAGTAGCAGGACAGGGGGGGATTACGAGCAGTACTTC. The chain combines TRBV19 with TRBJ2-7; 10 nucleotides align to TRBD1. V was clipped by 4 bases and J by 4 bases; unmatched bases: 7. The CDR3 has 15 amino acids. CDR1 and CDR2 (germline): LNHDA, SQIVND (reference sequence).

Comment on this clone: Other nucleotide sequences in the sample specify the same CDR3. CDR3 residues: CASSLESTDTQYF. CDR3 in DNA: TGCGCCAGCAGCTTGGAAAGCACAGATACGCAGTATTTT. This chain links TRBV5-1 with TRBJ2-3; D ambiguous. This CDR3 has 13 amino acids. Germline CDR1 is SGHRS and CDR2 is YFSETQ. The V and J ends lost 0 bases and 0 bases respectively, with 2 bases between them.

The chain has TRBV25-1 and TRBJ1-3, with D perhaps TRBD1 (6 bases). The germline CDR1 and CDR2 sequences are MGHDK and SYGVNS. V was trimmed by 7 bases and J by 3 bases, leaving 22 bases between them. This CDR3 is built from 17 residues. In DNA, the CDR3 is TGTGCCAGCACTCCCCCAGTAACGGGGGCAAGTGGAAACACCATATATTTT. It is translated as CASTPPVTGASGNTIYF.

V is TRBV5-1 and J is TRBJ1-1, with no clear D. The CDR3 is 13 residues long. Deletions cut 0 bases from V and 7 bases from J, with 10 bases between. Germline V lookup: CDR1 SGHRS, CDR2 YFSETQ. This CDR3 is CASSLGESGEAFF. CDR3 sequence (DNA): TGCGCCAGCAGCTTGGGCGAATCAGGTGAAGCTTTCTTT.

The chain links TRBV3-1 (or the pseudogene TRBV3-2) to TRBJ1-1, with D possibly TRBD1 on 6 matching bases. The CDR3 spans 18 residues. Germline assignment: CDR1 LGHDT and CDR2 YNNKEL (reference sequence). With 1 base removed from V and 0 bases from J, the gap between germline ends came to 18 bases. The CDR3 bases are TGTGCCAGCAGCCAAGTCCTTTCCCGGGACACCCTGAACACTGAAGCTTTCTTT. It translates to CASSQVLSRDTLNTEAFF.

This clone appeared a single time. V and J are TRBV27 and TRBJ2-3, with 11 nucleotides matching TRBD2. The CDR3 contains 17 residues. The V gene end was trimmed by 6 bases and the J gene end by 3 bases; junction bases not matched to a gene: 11. Germline V gene sequence: CDR1 MNHEY, CDR2 SMNVEV (reference sequence). The CDR3 region is CASSSPQLAGVTDTQYF. CDR3 nucleotide sequence: TGTGCCAGCAGCTCCCCCCAACTAGCGGGGGTGACAGATACGCAGTATTTT.

This clone was seen more than once but under ten times. V gene TRBV29-1 combines with J gene TRBJ2-1; 7 positions agree with TRBD2. Trimming took 0 bases from V and 0 from J; bases not matched to a gene: 2. This CDR3 is 15 amino acids long. Germline values: CDR1 SQVTM, CDR2 ANQGSEA. CDR3 loop: CSVEEWGGSYNEQFF. As DNA, the CDR3 is TGCAGCGTTGAAGAATGGGGGGGCTCCTACAATGAGCAGTTCTTC.

This clone has a single count. V usage is TRBV4-2 and J usage is TRBJ2-2; D remains unclear. CDR3 length: 13 amino acids. Germline V gene data show CDR1 as LGHNA and CDR2 as YNFKEQ. Trimming left V 4 bases short and J 6 bases short, with 9 bases between. The chain's CDR3 is CASSPEYSGELFF. In DNA form, the CDR3 reads TGTGCCAGCAGCCCGGAGTACTCCGGGGAGCTGTTTTTT.

The chain couples TRBV2 to TRBJ2-7; 8 bases align to TRBD1. Looked up from germline, CDR1 is SNHLY and CDR2 is FYNNEI. The CDR3 is 15 amino acids. The V and J ends lost 5 bases and 4 bases, in that order; junction bases with no gene match: 10. The CDR3 region is CASSRYRGEWYEQYF. In DNA, the CDR3 is TGTGCCAGCAGTCGCTACAGGGGGGAATGGTACGAGCAGTACTTC.

In this sample, this clone turned up a few times. The chain joins TRBV7-2 to TRBJ2-5; weak D call: TRBD2 (5 bases). CDR1 SGHTA and CDR2 FQGNSA come from the germline V gene. Trimming removed 0 bases at V and 5 bases at J, with 10 bases between. The CDR3 consists of 14 residues. CDR3 loop: CASSLAGLRETQYF. The CDR3 region has the DNA TGTGCCAGCAGCTTAGCTGGACTTAGGGAGACCCAGTACTTC.

This chain links TRBV6-2 or TRBV6-3 with TRBJ2-1, with D uncertain. The germline V gene has CDR1 MNHEY and CDR2 SVGEGT. The CDR3 runs to 14 residues. Between the trimmed V and J ends, which lost 2 bases and 5 bases, there was a span of 10 bases. This chain's CDR3 is CASSYPPSNNEQFF. The CDR3 region has the DNA TGTGCCAGCAGTTACCCCCCCAGTAACAATGAGCAGTTCTTC.

The chain employs TRBV7-9 and TRBJ2-1; 8 nucleotides align to TRBD2. The CDR3 has 15 residues. Per germline, CDR1 SEHNR and CDR2 FQNEAQ (reference sequence). Trimming took 4 bases from V and 6 from J; bases not matched to a gene: 8. CDR3 amino acids: CASSWVGGVSNEQFF. CDR3 bases: TGTGCCAGCAGCTGGGTCGGGGGGGTAAGCAATGAGCAGTTCTTC.

V and J are TRBV2 and TRBJ2-7; D gene unclear. The CDR3 loop spans 10 amino acids. Germline V gives CDR1 SNHLY, CDR2 FYNNEI. Trimming left V 6 bases short and J 3 bases short, with 3 bases between. This chain's CDR3 is CASSRYEQYF. DNA for the CDR3: TGTGCCAGCAGCCGCTACGAGCAGTACTTC.

This rearrangement joins TRBV19 to TRBJ1-4; unclear D gene. The ends were cut back, 0 bases at V and 0 bases at J, with 17 bases in the middle. The CDR3 extends over 19 amino acids. CDR1 LNHDA and CDR2 SQIVND come from the germline V gene (reference sequence). The chain's CDR3 is CASSIESPVLPATNEKLFF. The CDR3 nucleotides are TGTGCCAGTAGTATAGAATCCCCGGTTCTCCCCGCAACTAATGAAAAACTGTTTTTT. The whole variable domain, filled in from reference TRBV19 and TRBJ1-4, reads DGGITQSPKYLFRKEGQNVTLSCEQNLNHDAMYWYRQDPGQGLRLIYYSQIVNDFQKGDIAEGYSVSREKKESFPLTVTSAQKNPTAFYLCASSIESPVLPATNEKLFFGSGTQLSVL.

The chain links TRBV6-5 to TRBJ1-2; no definite D call. V was pared by 4 bases and J by 5 bases, with 11 bases between. Germline values: CDR1 MNHEY, CDR2 SVGAGI. CDR3 length: 13 amino acids. Here the CDR3 reads CASSFDTTYGYTF. In DNA form, the CDR3 reads TGTGCCAGCAGTTTTGATACCACGTATGGCTACACCTTC.

The genes are TRBV5-1 and TRBJ2-1; 10 bases align to TRBD2. This CDR3 is 17 amino acids long. Germline loops: CDR1 SGHRS, CDR2 YFSETQ. Trimming removed 4 bases from V and 9 bases from J; junction bases left unmatched: 16. The CDR3 here is CASSRDGLAGVLGEQFF. CDR3 DNA: TGCGCCAGCAGCCGCGACGGGCTAGCGGGAGTTCTCGGTGAGCAGTTCTTC.

The rearrangement joins TRBV5-1 to TRBJ2-3, with 7 bases fitting TRBD1. The CDR3 loop spans 15 amino acids. Germline CDR1 reads SGHRS; CDR2 reads YFSETQ. Trimming removed 1 base from V and 3 bases from J; junction bases left unmatched: 5. DNA for the CDR3: TGCGCCAGCAGCTTGACAGGGGATTGGACAGATACGCAGTATTTT. The encoded protein is CASSLTGDWTDTQYF.

V gene TRBV18 combines with J gene TRBJ2-3; tentative D call: TRBD1 (6 bases). V lost 2 bases, J lost 6 bases, and 18 bases lay in between. Looked up from germline, CDR1 is KGHSH and CDR2 is LQKENI. This CDR3 is 16 amino acids long. CDR3 sequence reads: CASSPMTLRTADTQYF. CDR3 coding DNA: TGTGCCAGCTCACCAATGACTTTACGGACAGCGGATACGCAGTATTTT. Supplemented by reference TRBV18 and TRBJ2-3, the full variable domain reads NAGVMQNPRHLVRRRGQEARLRCSPMKGHSHVYWYRQLPEEGLKFMVYLQKENIIDESGMPKERFSAEFPKEGPSILRIQQVVRGDSAAYFCASSPMTLRTADTQYFGPGTRLTVL.

The J gene is TRBJ1-2, the V gene TRBV28; a weak D match, TRBD1 (5 bases). V was trimmed by 2 bases and J by 7 bases, leaving 8 bases between them. Germline assignment: CDR1 MDHEN and CDR2 SYDVKM. The CDR3 contains 12 residues. This CDR3 is CASSLPGGGYTF. CDR3 in DNA: TGTGCCAGCAGTTTACCCGGGGGTGGCTACACCTTC.

The gene calls are TRBV6-2 or TRBV6-3 and TRBJ2-1, with TRBD2 matching over 7 bases. This CDR3 contains 16 residues. Germline values: CDR1 MNHEY, CDR2 SVGEGT. V was pared by 6 bases and J by 5 bases, with 13 bases of the junction left unmatched. In nucleotides, the CDR3 is TGTGCCAGCAGCCACGGTGGAGGGAGGGCGGACAATGAGCAGTTCTTC. Translated, it gives CASSHGGGRADNEQFF.

This sequence joins TRBV7-2 and TRBJ1-2, with D perhaps TRBD1 (6 bases). Germline V CDR1 and CDR2: SGHTA, FQGNSA. This CDR3 has 14 amino acids. V was clipped by 5 bases and J by 8 bases, with 18 bases between them. Written as DNA, the CDR3 is TGTGCCAGCAGCGAAGGATGGGGGGCGCGAGGCTACACCTTC. Its protein is CASSEGWGARGYTF.